Below, one TCR beta chain is given with its context. The antigen remains unidentified. A read error may produce the germline difference seen at one junction end. TCRdb re-called the RT-PCR reads through MiXCR, storing one row per CDR3 protein. The sample yields approximately 520,000 distinct CDR3 sequences, approximately 15% seen once. The data stem from a study of response to subunit inactivated influenza vaccine. This CDR3 has 14 amino acids. Per the germline V gene, CDR1 is LNHDA and CDR2 is SQIVND (reference sequence). Notes on the study in general: Researchers suggested that each seasonal influenza vaccination recruits few new T cells.

The V and J genes are TRBV19 and TRBJ1-5; 9 bases are a match to TRBD1. Here the sequenced sample was CD4+ T cells sorted from PBMCs, taken around 25 months after vaccination. The clonotype was recovered from a man between 50 and 75 years old who received an inactivated influenza vaccine. In nucleotides, the CDR3 is TGTGCCAGTAGTCCGGCCGGGACAGGGACTTCAAAGGATTTT. Protein product: CASSPAGTGTSKDF.